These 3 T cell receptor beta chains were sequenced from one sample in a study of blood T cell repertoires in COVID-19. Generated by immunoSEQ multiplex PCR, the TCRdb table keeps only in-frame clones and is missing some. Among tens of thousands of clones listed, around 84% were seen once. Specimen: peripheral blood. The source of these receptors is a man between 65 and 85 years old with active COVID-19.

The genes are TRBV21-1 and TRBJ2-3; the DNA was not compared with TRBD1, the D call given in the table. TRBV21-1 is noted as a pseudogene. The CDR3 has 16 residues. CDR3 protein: CASSKAQDRKMDTQYF. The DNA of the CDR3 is TGTGCCAGCAGCAAAGCGCAGGACAGGAAAATGGATACGCAGTATTTT.

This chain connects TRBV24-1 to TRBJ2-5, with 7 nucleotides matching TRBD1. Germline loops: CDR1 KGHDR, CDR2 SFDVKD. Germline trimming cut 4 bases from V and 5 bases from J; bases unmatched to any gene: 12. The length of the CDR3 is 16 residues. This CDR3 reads CATSDPGQAGGETQYF. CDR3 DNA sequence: TGTGCCACCAGTGACCCTGGACAGGCGGGCGGGGAGACCCAGTACTTC.

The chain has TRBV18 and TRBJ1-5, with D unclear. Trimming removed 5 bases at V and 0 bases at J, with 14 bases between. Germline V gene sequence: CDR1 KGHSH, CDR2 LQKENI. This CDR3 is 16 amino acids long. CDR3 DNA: TGTGCCAGCTCAAGTATGGTGCGGTATAGCAATCAGCCCCAGCATTTT. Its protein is CASSSMVRYSNQPQHF.